These 17 T cell receptor beta chains were all obtained from the same sample, sequenced in a study of T cells after yellow fever vaccination. TCRdb fed the 5' RACE reads into MiXCR, producing one record per CDR3 protein. The sample consists of fewer than 450,000 distinct CDR3 sequences, around a tenth of them appearing once. The sequencing used PBMCs, collected on the day of the first yellow fever vaccination. The receptors derive from a man in his late teens or twenties who received the YFV17D yellow fever vaccine.

The chain couples TRBV10-3 to TRBJ2-1; D not resolved. The CDR3 is 11 amino acids. Germline assignment: CDR1 ENHRY and CDR2 SYGVKD. Trimming stripped 8 bases from V and 5 bases from J, with 7 bases between. CDR3 in DNA: TGTGCCATCGGCCGAAACAATGAGCAGTTCTTC. Protein sequence: CAIGRNNEQFF.

Many counts were recorded for this clonotype. The V call is TRBV9, the J call TRBJ2-7, with TRBD2 matching over 8 bases. Germline CDR1 is SGDLS and CDR2 is YYNGEE. CDR3 length: 16 residues. The junction had 14 bases not matched to a gene; V was cut back by 4 bases and J by 5 bases. The CDR3 is CASSPSGGGRGDEQYF. The DNA for the CDR3 is TGTGCCAGCAGCCCCAGCGGCGGGGGGCGCGGCGACGAGCAGTACTTC. Looking up the rest from reference TRBV9 and TRBJ2-7 gives the full variable domain: DSGVTQTPKHLITATGQRVTLRCSPRSGDLSVYWYQQSLDQGLQFLIQYYNGEERAKGNILERFSAQQFPDLHSELNLSSLELGDSALYFCASSPSGGGRGDEQYFGPGTRLTVT.

This clonotype was seen more than once but under ten times. The J gene is TRBJ2-5, the V gene TRBV4-1; possible D gene TRBD2, 6 bases. Trimming took off 6 bases at V and 4 bases at J, with 15 bases between the two ends. CDR1 is MGHRA and CDR2 is YSYEKL in the germline V gene. This CDR3 has 14 amino acids. The DNA for the CDR3 is TGCGCCAGCAGTATTTCAGGGCGGGGAGAGACCCAGTACTTC. Amino acids: CASSISGRGETQYF.

This chain connects TRBV7-9 to TRBJ1-1; tentatively, D is TRBD1 (5 bases). This CDR3 has 16 residues. The germline CDR1 and CDR2 sequences are SEHNR and FQNEAQ (reference sequence). V lost 1 base and J 3 bases, leaving 15 bases between the germline ends. The CDR3 loop is CASSLDPRAGDTEAFF. Written as DNA, the CDR3 is TGTGCCAGCAGCTTAGACCCCCGGGCGGGGGACACTGAAGCTTTCTTT.

V is TRBV6-5 and J is TRBJ1-5; D may be TRBD1 (5 bases). The CDR3 is made up of 15 amino acids. The ends were cut back, 0 bases at V and 6 bases at J, with 12 bases in the middle. In germline, CDR1 is MNHEY, CDR2 SVGAGI. The CDR3 loop is CASSYSWGGGQPQHF. CDR3 sequence (DNA): TGTGCCAGCAGTTACTCGTGGGGGGGAGGTCAGCCCCAGCATTTT.

This clonotype was observed a few times. The chain is built from TRBV2 and TRBJ2-5, with D possibly matching TRBD1 (6 bases). Trimming stripped 5 bases from V and 3 bases from J, with 19 bases between. This CDR3 spans 16 amino acids. Germline V gives CDR1 SNHLY, CDR2 FYNNEI. This CDR3 is CASSIPLGGLKETQYF. In DNA form, the CDR3 reads TGTGCCAGCAGTATACCTTTAGGGGGATTAAAAGAGACCCAGTACTTC.

This clonotype was detected a few times. The chain carries TRBV4-1 and TRBJ1-2, with a tentative D call TRBD1 (5 bases). The CDR3 is 17 amino acids. The germline gives CDR1 MGHRA, CDR2 YSYEKL. Trimming left V 0 bases short and J 4 bases short, with 18 bases between. CDR3 DNA sequence: TGCGCCAGCAGCCAAGATATCGGGGGGGTCCGCGGCTATGGCTACACCTTC. It is translated as CASSQDIGGVRGYGYTF.

The sample holds a few counts of this clonotype. The gene calls are TRBV11-2 and TRBJ2-1, with TRBD2 identical over 11 bases. The CDR3 is made up of 15 amino acids. CDR1 and CDR2 from the germline V gene are SGHAT and FQNNGV. Germline trimming cut 5 bases from V and 8 bases from J; bases unmatched to any gene: 8. CDR3 loop: CASSPTSGVKDEQFF. The CDR3 coding sequence is TGTGCCAGCAGCCCGACTAGCGGGGTAAAGGATGAGCAGTTCTTC.

This clonotype appeared a few times. This rearrangement joins TRBV4-3 to TRBJ1-2; no clear D. V was pared by 1 base and J by 4 bases, with 22 bases between. Looked up from germline, CDR1 is LGHNA and CDR2 is YSLEER. CDR3 size: 18 residues. The DNA for the CDR3 is TGCGCCAGCAGCCAAGTCCCGAGAGGCCCCGAGTCCCCCTATGGCTACACCTTC. Its translation: CASSQVPRGPESPYGYTF.

The rearrangement uses TRBV7-2 and TRBJ1-2; D is unclear. Germline V gene data show CDR1 as SGHTA and CDR2 as FQGNSA. Trimming removed 8 bases from V and 5 bases from J, with 12 bases in between. CDR3 length: 12 amino acids. For the CDR3, the DNA is TGTGCCAGCCACTTACGAGATTATGGCTACACCTTC. Its protein product is CASHLRDYGYTF.

The V and J genes are TRBV6-1 and TRBJ2-7; D may be TRBD1 or TRBD2 (5 bases each). Trimming stripped 5 bases from V and 6 bases from J, with 11 bases between. CDR1 and CDR2 (germline): MNHNS, SASEGT. CDR3 length: 12 amino acids. CDR3 sequence (DNA): TGTGCCAGCAGTCCCGCAGGGAGCGAGCAGTACGTC. Amino acid sequence: CASSPAGSEQYV.

The rearrangement uses TRBV7-8 and TRBJ2-3; no firm D call. Germline assignment: CDR1 SGHVS and CDR2 FQNEAQ. The ends were cut back, 6 bases at V and 0 bases at J, with 10 bases in the middle. The CDR3 totals 14 residues. DNA for the CDR3: TGTGCCAGCAGACCAGGACGGAGCACAGATACGCAGTATTTT. This codes for CASRPGRSTDTQYF.

A few counts support this clonotype. The chain employs TRBV28 and TRBJ2-4; 9 bases fit TRBD1. This CDR3 comprises 15 residues. Germline V CDR1 and CDR2: MDHEN, SYDVKM. The trim removed 5 bases at V and 6 bases at J, leaving 8 bases unmatched. CDR3 nucleotides: TGTGCCAGCAGTAGATCAACGACAGGGGGAAACATTCAGTACTTC. Translation: CASSRSTTGGNIQYF.

In its sample, this clonotype was seen a few times. The chain has TRBV2 and TRBJ2-5, with 12 nucleotides matching TRBD2. V trimming: 6 bases; J trimming: 5 bases; junction bases outside the gene matches: 16. The length of the CDR3 is 18 residues. Germline values: CDR1 SNHLY, CDR2 FYNNEI. As DNA, the CDR3 is TGTGCCAGCAGATTCCTAGCGGGGGGGCCTAGTTGGTGGGAGACCCAGTACTTC. Residues: CASRFLAGGPSWWETQYF.

This clonotype was seen more than once but under ten times. V usage is TRBV6-1 and J usage is TRBJ2-7; D might be TRBD1 (5 bases). The germline CDR1 and CDR2 sequences are MNHNS and SASEGT. V lost 2 bases and J lost 2, with 16 bases in between. The CDR3 covers 16 residues. The CDR3 region has the DNA TGTGCCAGCAGTGAACAGGGTAAACAGCCAGCCTACGAGCAGTACGTC. Protein sequence: CASSEQGKQPAYEQYV.

This clonotype occurred a few times. This chain joins TRBV7-8 and TRBJ2-5, with D uncertain. The CDR3 consists of 14 residues. Trimming took off 1 base at V and 4 bases at J, with 10 bases between the two ends. Germline loops: CDR1 SGHVS, CDR2 FQNEAQ. In DNA, the CDR3 is TGTGCCAGCAGCTTAGGTGTAGGGCGAGAGACCCAGTACTTC. Protein product: CASSLGVGRETQYF.

This clonotype has only a few counts. J is TRBJ2-1 and V is TRBV5-6; the D is unclear. This CDR3 contains 14 residues. Trimming left V 4 bases short and J 4 bases short, with 12 bases between. Germline loops: CDR1 SGHDT, CDR2 YYEEEE. This CDR3 reads CASSRDSPYNEQFF. Here the CDR3 DNA reads TGTGCCAGCAGCCGTGATTCTCCTTACAATGAGCAGTTCTTC.